This TCR beta chain derives from a study of breast tumors, draining lymph nodes, adjacent tissues. Whole-study findings and limits: Compared with lymph nodes, tumors were less diverse; compared with nontumor tissue, more.

MiXCR, applied by TCRdb to the multiplex PCR reads, yields one record per CDR3 protein. The table lists tens of thousands of distinct CDR3 sequences, approximately 29% of them singletons. Axillary draining lymph nodes of breast cancer patients supplied the node samples. CDR1 is LNHDA, CDR2 SQIVND, per germline (reference sequence). V lost 4 bases and J lost 0; bases outside the gene matches: 6. This CDR3 comprises 16 residues. This clonotype was observed many times. Its target is unknown. The TCR comes from a female donor with breast cancer. Some clones in this sample may be carry-over from other donors' samples. The V and J genes are TRBV19 and TRBJ1-2; 9 bases fit TRBD1. The sample was axillary lymph node tissue. The CDR3 is CASSSPRTGANYGYTF. The CDR3 DNA is TGTGCCAGTAGTAGCCCCCGGACAGGGGCTAACTATGGCTACACCTTC.